This T cell receptor beta chain was found in a study of cytomegalovirus exposure and HLA in healthy donors. Study-level information: From HLA-typed donors, an early data release held approximately 85 million unique TCRs. Broader study findings: As a later analysis showed, a missense DCLRE1C variant was linked to trimming of TCR beta V- and J-genes. The authors reported that TCR beta sequences could predict HLA-A and HLA-B alleles. These predictions were accurate for most subjects in the first cohort.

Germline V gives CDR1 SGHVS, CDR2 FNYEAQ. The CDR3 length is 16 residues. J gave up 1 base and V 0 bases, and 2 bases lay outside the gene matches. Comments on this clone: Its antigen is still unknown.

Whereas donors were nominally healthy upon sampling, unrecorded immune exposures were probable. Primers: 60 Vbeta forward and 13 Jbeta reverse. Profiling relied on immunoSEQ multiplex PCR, and the TCRdb table lists in-frame clones only, not all of them. The data show 200,000 or so clones, around 79% seen once. This receptor was identified in a man aged 18 to 29 in good health and CMV-seronegative. Sequencing input: PBMCs. This chain connects TRBV7-6 to TRBJ2-2; 7 bases are a match to TRBD2. This CDR3 is CASSLAPSGNTGELFF. CDR3 sequence (DNA): TGTGCCAGCAGCTTAGCCCCTAGCGGGAACACCGGGGAGCTGTTTTTT.